This T cell receptor (beta chain) stems from a study of T cells in Graves' hyperthyroidism and ophthalmopathy. Study at large: Pretreatment peripheral blood was obtained at initial diagnosis.

Diagnostic decisions used clinical symptoms, serum thyroxine and TRAb, thyroid ultrasound and orbital computed tomography. RNA transcripts were the template for amplifying TCR beta CDR3 regions. A set of HTBI primers served as the primers for a first-round RT-PCR of the TCR CDR3. TCRdb independently ran MiXCR on the multiplex PCR reads; one entry per CDR3 protein. The profile shows approximately 400,000 distinct CDR3 sequences, about 15% of them singletons. In its sample, this clonotype was seen many times. V was trimmed by 7 bases and J by 5 bases, leaving 12 bases between them. Germline lookup yields CDR1 SQVTM and CDR2 ANQGSEA. The CDR3 covers 12 residues.

Material for sequencing was blood. The chain uses TRBV29-1 and TRBJ2-1; D is ambiguous. The source is a woman aged 55-69 years with Graves' hyperthyroidism. The CDR3 here is CSARGYNNEQFF. For the CDR3, the DNA is TGCAGCGCCCGAGGCTATAACAATGAGCAGTTCTTC.